This T cell receptor beta chain was identified during a study of regulatory T cells in long-lasting Graves disease (dated by TCRdb to the early 2020s). With respect to the entire study: Patients with newly diagnosed Graves' disease had been on antithyroid drugs for under 3 months. The study was registered as a clinical trial and conducted in China. Patients with persistent Graves' disease were compared with patients with newly diagnosed Graves' disease using TCR sequencing and RNA sequencing of peripheral blood. A total of 35 or so samples underwent TCR sequencing: around 13 from persistent and around 20 from newly diagnosed Graves' disease patients. Beyond this particular receptor, the publication reports: TRBV28, TRBJ1-2 and TRBJ2-5 were preferentially used in persistent disease, while TRBV20-1 and TRBJ2-1 were favored in newly diagnosed disease. Only the TCR beta chain was sequenced and analyzed. The study examined only peripheral blood because the primary lesion, thyroid tissue, could not be accessed. Patients with persistent disease shared more public clonotypes (about 3,000) than newly diagnosed patients did (more than 900). Persistent Graves' disease patients showed lower TCR Shannon entropy and fewer highly expanded clones than newly diagnosed patients, suggesting clonal expansion. The authors acknowledged the small sample size as a limitation that may reduce accuracy.

Library method: multiplex PCR. For sequencing, an Illumina HiSeq 4000 was employed. CDR3 regions were amplified by Arm-PCR with iRepertoire HTBI primers to construct TCR beta libraries. PCR products were gel purified before sequencing. In the original analysis: A total of fewer than 65 TRBV and 14 TRBJ segments were identified across samples and were used for gene usage analysis of CDR3 amino acid clonotypes. COPE and FqMerger were used to merge the filtered high-quality paired reads into contigs. Contigs were aligned with BLAST to IMGT TRBV, TRBD and TRBJ reference genes, and CDR3 was defined per IMGT. Any clonotype with a frequency above 0.1% was counted as a highly expanded clone. Shannon entropy was used to measure repertoire diversity, and the Gini coefficient was used to measure V-J evenness. A clonotype was considered public if more than one individual shared it. Using fastp at Q25 and MiXCR, TCRdb reprocessed the public reads and kept productive beta chains. Each record represents a unique CDR3 protein, reported with the most common genes and DNA among its rows. TCRdb assigned the V and J calls; the authors' analysis was not used. For this sample the table gives 400,000 to 650,000 distinct CDR3 sequences, of which 15% to 20% were detected only once. Roughly 25% of the sample is held by the ten biggest clonotypes.

This clonotype was seen only once. Its antigen target is currently unknown. One junction end does not reproduce the germline sequence, and a read error may be involved. The sample's time point, from its label and the paper: newly diagnosed GD, antithyroid drugs for less than 3 months. RNA was extracted from PBMCs in TRIzol for both TCR sequencing and RNA sequencing. The diagnosis of Graves' disease followed American Thyroid Association guidelines. Recruitment of patients was carried out at an endocrinology department in Xi'an, China. Each patient gave 9 to 10 milliliters of peripheral blood, collected in an EDTA anticoagulant tube. Ficoll Paque Plus density gradient separation was used to isolate PBMCs, and no further T cell sorting was done. An Agilent 2100 Bioanalyzer and agarose gel were used to check RNA quality, while a NanoDrop 2000 measured RNA concentration. From cysteine to phenylalanine, the CDR3 is 13 amino acids long. The CDR3 DNA has 39 bases and is translated from base 1. CDR1 is given as LGHDT and CDR2 as YNNKEL, both from the germline V gene (reference sequence).

This same sample was also taken into another study, of T cells in Graves' hyperthyroidism and ophthalmopathy. Per that second paper: Stable Graves' hyperthyroidism was defined as no progression to ophthalmopathy during 18 months of follow-up. Hyperthyroidism patients were newly diagnosed, with disease duration under 2 months, and aged 18 to 65 years. Exclusion was applied to patients with uncontrolled infections, other autoimmune diseases, pregnancy or lactation. Diagnoses were established on the basis of clinical symptoms, serum thyroxine and TRAb, thyroid ultrasound, and orbital computed tomography. For the first round of RT-PCR on the TCR CDR3, the HTBI primer set was used together with the Qiagen OneStep RT-PCR kit. Most expanded thyroid clonotypes (frequency above 0.001) were also detected in blood, a finding suggesting that blood repertoires may reflect thyroid immune responses. A 13 V-J signature model separated ophthalmopathy from stable hyperthyroidism, with 87.88% sensitivity and about 81% specificity in cross-validation and 80%/75% in testing. In validation, the model predicted progression to ophthalmopathy a median of around six months before onset, with about 64% sensitivity and 72.22% specificity. To identify TCR V-J signatures that set the groups apart, the researchers used a discovery cohort of 100 patients, made up of roughly 40 with Graves' ophthalmopathy and some 56 with stable Graves' hyperthyroidism. Prospective prediction of ophthalmopathy was tested in an independent validation cohort consisting of under 20 hyperthyroidism patients and about 17 patients who later progressed to ophthalmopathy. The roughly 100 discovery patients were randomly divided into training and test sets at a 7:3 ratio. The study also compared thyroid tissue and blood T-cell repertoires from more than 5 Graves' hyperthyroidism patients. Following sampling, methimazole starting at 30 mg daily was given to hyperthyroidism patients, and high-dose intravenous methylprednisolone was given to ophthalmopathy patients. The libraries were constructed in a second round of multiplex PCR and then size-selected and purified. The libraries were sequenced on an Illumina HiSeq2000 using paired-end 100 bp reads. Raw data were processed with SOAPnuke, discarding reads with adapters, uncalled bases, mean Phred below 15, or no exact constant-primer or identifier match. High-quality paired reads were merged with COPE v1.2.5, and unique nucleotide sequences were defined as clonotypes. MiTCR v1.1 was used to align clonotypes to the IMGT TRBV, TRBD and TRBJ reference segments. The analysis included only V-J combinations with a frequency above 0.0001, which together covered around 99% of the repertoires. The TCS score was defined as the ratio of F50 (clonal expansion) to E x V (chaos), calculated using BLOSUM62-based TCRdist between CDR3 peptides within each V-J. Welch's t-statistics and random forest reduced 514 V-J features to about 12, which were used in a naive Bayes classifier (R e1071). Sample size was not statistically predetermined, and blinding of investigators to group allocation was not performed. The paper describes TCR Vbeta CDR3 sequencing of 135 peripheral blood samples, made up of 43 ophthalmopathy patients, some 80 hyperthyroidism patients and roughly 17 progressor patients.

The input for sequencing was peripheral blood mononuclear cells (PBMCs), taken at new diagnosis, from a patient treated with antithyroid drugs. This clonotype was obtained from a woman aged 40 to 65 with Graves disease. Donor details come from another sample of the same person, matched by shared clones. The rearrangement combines TRBV3-1 with TRBJ1-2; no D gene call is confident. The CDR3 loop reads CASSVTESYGHTF. In nucleotides, the sequence is TGTGCCAGCAGCGTAACAGAATCCTATGGCCACACCTTC. The variable domain in full, with residues beyond the CDR3 obtained from the reference TRBV3-1 and TRBJ1-2 genes, is DTAVSQTPKYLVTQMGNDKSIKCEQNLGHDTMYWYKQDSKKFLKIMFSYNNKELIINETVPNRFSPKSPDKAHLNLHINSLELGDSAVYFCASSVTESYGHTFGSGTRLTVV.